A single sample is the source of the 28 T cell receptor beta chains below, sequenced in a study of CD8+ T cells in alopecia areata. Treatment meaning: oral pan-JAK inhibitor, 5-10 mg twice daily. As the sequencing template, cDNA was produced by extracting RNA and reverse transcribing it. The protocol was immunoSEQ multiplex PCR, while the TCRdb copy is restricted to in-frame clones and leaves out a portion. The sample lists about 200,000 clones; 64% were seen once. The specimen was CD4+ T cells sorted from blood, collected at approximately week 50, from a patient treated with tofacitinib. The source is a human donor with alopecia areata.

The CDR3 reads CSADRGHTEAFF. CDR3 nucleotides: TGCAGCGCCGACAGGGGTCACACTGAAGCTTTCTTT. The chain employs TRBV29-1 and TRBJ1-1, with 8 bases matching TRBD1. V was pared by 7 bases and J by 3 bases, with 4 bases of the junction left unmatched. Germline CDR1 and CDR2: SQVTM and ANQGSEA. The CDR3 extends over 12 amino acids.

V and J are TRBV30 and TRBJ1-4; 9 bases agree with TRBD1. The CDR3 is 14 amino acids. Looked up from germline, CDR1 is GTSNPN and CDR2 is SVGIG (reference sequence). V lost 2 bases to trimming and J lost 10 bases; unmatched junction nucleotides: 8. The CDR3 coding sequence is TGTGCCTGGAGTAGGGGACAGGGTGATGGAAAACTGTTTTTT. Amino acid sequence: CAWSRGQGDGKLFF.

This clone was detected a few times. The chain joins TRBV28 to TRBJ2-7; D uncertain. Germline-derived CDR1 and CDR2 are MDHEN and SYDVKM. Between the trimmed V and J ends, which lost 10 bases and 2 bases, there was a span of 21 bases. The CDR3 has 15 residues. In DNA form, the CDR3 reads TGTGCCATCTCAACGCAATGGGGTGGGGCCTACGAGCAGTACTTC. Its protein is CAISTQWGGAYEQYF.

This sequence joins TRBV25-1 and TRBJ1-2; unclear D gene. The CDR3 sequence is 18 residues long. The germline CDR1 and CDR2 sequences are MGHDK and SYGVNS. V was clipped by 1 base and J by 1 base, with 19 bases between them. This CDR3 reads CASSESYITQWGNYGYTF. The DNA of the CDR3 is TGTGCCAGCAGTGAATCTTACATAACCCAATGGGGTAACTATGGCTACACCTTC.

The chain uses TRBV15 and TRBJ2-1, with 9 bases that match TRBD1. The trim removed 1 base at V and 6 bases at J, leaving 1 base unmatched. There are 14 residues in the CDR3. The germline gives CDR1 LNHNV, CDR2 YYDKDF (reference sequence). The DNA for the CDR3 is TGTGCCACCAGCAGAGTGGGACAGGGCAATGAGCAGTTCTTC. It encodes CATSRVGQGNEQFF.

This clone was detected only a few times. The V gene is TRBV29-1, the J gene TRBJ2-3; TRBD1 matches 10 bases. CDR3 length: 14 amino acids. The V segment lost 6 bases and the J segment 4 bases; nucleotides outside the gene matches: 7. CDR1 and CDR2 from the germline V gene are SQVTM and ANQGSEA. DNA of the CDR3: TGCAGCGTAGCCGCCGGGACAGGGGCAGATACGCAGTATTTT. Its protein is CSVAAGTGADTQYF.

The gene calls are TRBV6-6 and TRBJ1-1, with TRBD1 as a possible D gene (6 bases). The germline V gene has CDR1 MNHNY and CDR2 SVGAGI (reference sequence). This CDR3 is built from 13 residues. Trimming removed 6 bases at V and 5 bases at J, with 13 bases between. CDR3 residues: CASSYRVGTEAFF. CDR3 nucleotide sequence: TGTGCCAGCAGCTACAGGGTTGGTACTGAAGCTTTCTTT.

The genes are TRBV25-1 and TRBJ1-1; weak D call: TRBD1 (6 bases). Germline V gene data show CDR1 as MGHDK and CDR2 as SYGVNS. The CDR3 spans 15 residues. V was clipped by 3 bases and J by 6 bases, with 17 bases between them. The CDR3 DNA follows: TGTGCCAGCAGTGATATCCCCGTGGGGGCCGCTGAAGCTTTCTTT. Protein product: CASSDIPVGAAEAFF.

The count of this clone is one. V is TRBV15 and J is TRBJ1-1; 8 bases are a match to TRBD1. The length of the CDR3 is 16 residues. J was trimmed by 12 bases and V by 5 bases; bases with no gene match: 20. Germline CDR1 and CDR2: LNHNV and YYDKDF (reference sequence). CDR3 amino acids: CATSRGQGRASDSTFF. The CDR3 nucleotides read TGTGCCACCAGCCGCGGACAGGGACGCGCGTCTGATAGTACTTTCTTT.

This clone came up a few times. The chain combines TRBV29-1 with TRBJ1-1; 7 bases are shared with TRBD1. This CDR3 comprises 13 residues. The J segment lost 12 bases and the V segment lost 4 bases, leaving 14 bases of the junction unmatched. Germline loops: CDR1 SQVTM, CDR2 ANQGSEA. CDR3 DNA sequence: TGCAGCGTTGTTTCTGTGACAGGGACGTTTACTTTCTTT. Protein sequence: CSVVSVTGTFTFF.

The table lists this clone with a count of one. The chain uses TRBV9 and TRBJ1-1; a weak D match, TRBD1 (6 bases). Germline lookup yields CDR1 SGDLS and CDR2 YYNGEE. The CDR3 length is 14 residues. The V end was cut by 0 bases, the J end by 8 bases, with 14 bases between. The CDR3 nucleotides are TGTGCCAGCAGCGTAGTATCCGGAGGGGGGGAAGCTTTCTTT. This encodes CASSVVSGGGEAFF.

This clone was seen a handful of times. This chain uses TRBV29-1 with TRBJ2-7; TRBD2 matches 7 bases. With V trimmed by 6 bases and J by 3 bases, 5 bases remained unmatched. From germline, CDR1 is SQVTM and CDR2 ANQGSEA. This CDR3 has 12 residues. The CDR3 DNA follows: TGCAGCGTGGAATCGGGGGGCTACGAGCAGTACTTC. This sequence encodes CSVESGGYEQYF.

V gene TRBV30 combines with J gene TRBJ2-1; no definite D call. Germline CDR1 and CDR2: GTSNPN and SVGIG (reference sequence). The CDR3 is 13 residues long. DNA of the CDR3: TGTGCGTGGGTGACGGCGGCGAACAATGAGCAGTTCTTC. This sequence encodes CAWVTAANNEQFF.

The rearrangement links TRBV11-2 to TRBJ2-7, with D tentatively TRBD2 (5 bases). V was cut by 5 bases and J by 2 bases, with 16 bases left in between. The CDR3 is made up of 15 amino acids. The germline CDR1 and CDR2 sequences are SGHAT and FQNNGV. CDR3 sequence: CASSTQRERTYEQYF. In DNA, the CDR3 is TGTGCCAGCAGCACTCAACGGGAACGGACCTACGAGCAGTACTTC.

The CDR3: CASSSQGENTEAFF. The CDR3 nucleotides read TGTGCCAGCAGCTCCCAAGGGGAGAACACTGAAGCTTTCTTT. The V call is TRBV11-2, the J call TRBJ1-1, with D perhaps matching TRBD1 (5 bases). This CDR3 is 14 amino acids long. With 4 bases removed from V and 1 base from J, the gap between germline ends came to 10 bases. CDR1 and CDR2 (germline): SGHAT, FQNNGV.

V usage is TRBV29-1 and J usage is TRBJ2-3; a weak D match, TRBD2 (6 bases). The CDR3 runs 14 residues. CDR1 and CDR2 from the germline V gene are SQVTM and ANQGSEA. V lost 7 bases to trimming and J lost 0 bases, with 14 bases between them. Here the CDR3 DNA reads TGCAGCGCCGGACGGGACTTGAGCACAGATACGCAGTATTTT. Translated, it gives CSAGRDLSTDTQYF.

This chain links TRBV10-3 with TRBJ2-5; 7 nucleotides line up with TRBD1. The CDR3 spans 14 residues. Germline-derived CDR1 and CDR2 are ENHRY and SYGVKD. The J segment lost 5 bases and the V segment lost 6 bases, leaving 9 bases of the junction unmatched. This CDR3 is CAIRPGTDAETQYF. CDR3 DNA sequence: TGTGCCATCAGACCCGGGACAGACGCTGAGACCCAGTACTTC.

This sequence joins TRBV15 and TRBJ2-1, with D perhaps matching TRBD1 (6 bases). V lost 0 bases and J 5 bases, leaving 11 bases between the germline ends. Germline-derived CDR1 and CDR2 are LNHNV and YYDKDF (reference sequence). This CDR3 is 15 amino acids long. CDR3 sequence reads: CATSRDWAGDNEQFF. CDR3 nucleotides: TGTGCCACCAGCAGAGATTGGGCAGGGGACAATGAGCAGTTCTTC.

The chain is built from TRBV29-1 and TRBJ1-1; D uncertain. This CDR3 is built from 12 residues. The V end lost 0 bases, the J end lost 4 bases, and 6 bases lay between the germline ends. Looked up from germline, CDR1 is SQVTM and CDR2 is ANQGSEA. Here the CDR3 reads CSVEDLGTEAFF. DNA of the CDR3: TGCAGCGTTGAAGACCTCGGCACTGAAGCTTTCTTT.

A few counts support this clone. The genes are TRBV29-1 and TRBJ2-3, with D unresolved. Germline CDR1 SQVTM, CDR2 ANQGSEA. Trimming took off 8 bases at V and 6 bases at J, with 12 bases between the two ends. CDR3 size: 11 residues. The CDR3 region is CSMGSADTQYF. The CDR3 DNA follows: TGCAGCATGGGGTCCGCGGATACGCAGTATTTT.

V and J are TRBV30 and TRBJ1-6; TRBD1 aligns across 10 bases. V shed 5 bases and J 7 bases; nucleotides not matched to a gene: 5. This CDR3 comprises 14 residues. Per germline, CDR1 GTSNPN and CDR2 SVGIG (reference sequence). The CDR3 region has the DNA TGTGCCTGGGCCTCGGGACAGGGGAATTCACCCCTCCACTTT. It translates to CAWASGQGNSPLHF. Filled out from reference TRBV30 and TRBJ1-6, the complete variable domain reads SQTIHQWPATLVQPVGSPLSLECTVEGTSNPNLYWYRQAAGRGLQLLFYSVGIGQISSEVPQNLSASRPQDRQFILSSKKLLLSDSGFYLCAWASGQGNSPLHFGNGTRLTVT.

The V and J genes are TRBV9 and TRBJ2-1, with D perhaps TRBD2 (6 bases). This CDR3 has 16 residues. Trimming took 3 bases from V and 6 from J, leaving 19 bases between them. Per the germline V gene, CDR1 is SGDLS and CDR2 is YYNGEE. This chain's CDR3 is CASSGGDLRSLNEQFF. CDR3 nucleotide sequence: TGTGCCAGCAGCGGAGGGGACTTACGGAGCCTCAATGAGCAGTTCTTC.

The chain employs TRBV5-1 and TRBJ2-7; D is unresolved. V lost 4 bases, J lost 5 bases, and 19 bases lay in between. CDR3 length: 15 residues. Germline V gene data show CDR1 as SGHRS and CDR2 as YFSETQ. The CDR3 DNA is TGCGCCAGCAGCACAGCCGGGTCGCTTGTCCACGAGCAGTACTTC. This gives the protein CASSTAGSLVHEQYF.

With regard to this clone: The same CDR3 arises from other DNA sequences in this sample as well. This chain uses TRBV29-1 with TRBJ2-5; D is ambiguous. CDR1 and CDR2 (germline): SQVTM, ANQGSEA. The germline V and J ends were trimmed by 2 bases and 5 bases, with 6 bases remaining between them. The CDR3 has 11 residues. The CDR3 sequence is CSVELRETQYF. DNA of the CDR3: TGCAGCGTTGAACTTCGGGAGACCCAGTACTTC.

The rearrangement links TRBV5-1 to TRBJ2-1; 12 bases are shared with TRBD1. The V gene's germline CDR1 is SGHRS and CDR2 YFSETQ. The CDR3 spans 14 residues. V gave up 6 bases and J gave up 15 bases; unmatched junction bases: 13. CDR3 amino acids: CASMRGQGAQTGFF. The CDR3 DNA sequence: TGCGCCAGCATGCGGGGACAGGGGGCGCAAACGGGGTTCTTC.

Only a few counts were recorded for this clone. The chain links TRBV29-1 to TRBJ2-6; 7 nucleotides agree with TRBD1. Germline V CDR1 and CDR2: SQVTM, ANQGSEA. V shed 5 bases and J 0 bases; nucleotides not matched to a gene: 4. The CDR3 loop spans 15 amino acids. The chain's CDR3 is CSVTGAYSGANVLTF. The CDR3 DNA is TGCAGCGTTACAGGGGCGTACTCTGGGGCCAACGTCCTGACTTTC.

The chain combines TRBV30 with TRBJ1-1; 7 nucleotides line up with TRBD1. The CDR3 extends over 14 amino acids. V dropped 5 bases and J dropped 2; count of bases not matched to a gene: 8. CDR1 and CDR2 (germline): GTSNPN, SVGIG (reference sequence). CDR3 DNA: TGTGCCTGGGCCCGCGGGACAGCCAACACTGAAGCTTTCTTT. Its translation is CAWARGTANTEAFF. Full variable domain (remainder filled in from reference TRBV30 and TRBJ1-1): SQTIHQWPATLVQPVGSPLSLECTVEGTSNPNLYWYRQAAGRGLQLLFYSVGIGQISSEVPQNLSASRPQDRQFILSSKKLLLSDSGFYLCAWARGTANTEAFFGQGTRLTVV.

This chain connects TRBV30 to TRBJ2-1, with 9 bases fitting TRBD2. Germline CDR1 GTSNPN, CDR2 SVGIG (reference sequence). Germline trimming cut 3 bases from V and 10 bases from J; bases unmatched to any gene: 4. The CDR3 has 12 residues. The CDR3: CAWRLAGWEQFF. The CDR3 DNA reads TGTGCCTGGAGGCTAGCGGGGTGGGAGCAGTTCTTC.